This is a list of T cell receptor beta chains from one sample in a study of T-cell memory formation after mild COVID-19. TCRdb reprocessed the 5' RACE reads via MiXCR and lists one record per CDR3 protein. Here the sample spans under 250,000 distinct CDR3 sequences, roughly 30% being singletons. What was sequenced was PBMCs or a T cell subset sorted from them (not recorded which). These receptors originate from an adult woman who had mild COVID-19 (a few samples of this study predate the infection). Cell type and time point are not known. Both conserved end residues are part of each CDR3. Only some rows state a clone size, as once, few, many or a class for expanded clones.

few,TRBJ2-2,TRBV2,CASSWTIAGELFF
few,TRBJ2-3,TRBV7-3,CASSSPEAGGTQGTQYF
-,TRBJ2-7,TRBV5-8,CASSSRTGHNSYEQYF
-,TRBJ2-3,TRBV20-1,CSAWDRATQDFHADTQYF
-,TRBJ2-1,TRBV30,CAWTRGGDEQFF
-,TRBJ2-3,TRBV7-2,CASSLRTREGPDTQYF
few,TRBJ2-2,TRBV7-3,CASSCRDRNTGELFF
-,TRBJ1-5,TRBV4-2,CASSQGHRSQRWPQHF
-,TRBJ2-5,TRBV10-1,CASSEGGMETQYF
few,TRBJ2-1,TRBV14,CASSQASNSNEQFF
-,TRBJ2-2,TRBV24-1,CATSDLAGRNTGELFF
few,TRBJ1-2,TRBV7-9,CASSPGDGYTF
few,TRBJ2-7,TRBV23-1,CATPGDEQYF
few,TRBJ2-1,TRBV19,CASTRAGPYNEQFF
few,TRBJ2-7,TRBV7-2,CASSSPRQGLAGEDEQYF
few,TRBJ1-5,TRBV6-1,CASSDNTNQPQHF
-,TRBJ1-2,TRBV29-1,CSVEPVTNYGYTF
-,TRBJ1-2,TRBV28,CASSLGGGSSGYTF
-,TRBJ2-7,TRBV10-3,CAISETGWEQYF
-,TRBJ1-1,TRBV7-2,CASSLVKSANTEAFF
-,TRBJ2-5,TRBV29-1,CSVAVSQETQYF
-,TRBJ2-1,TRBV7-2,CASSFTGGSAGEQFF
few,TRBJ2-1,TRBV7-8,CASSHGLAGTYNEQFF
many,TRBJ2-2,TRBV4-2,CASSQEAGSNTGELFF
few,TRBJ2-5,TRBV25-1,CASSVAKGGRETQYF
few,TRBJ2-5,TRBV10-2,CASSLRGRETQYF
few,TRBJ2-3,TRBV7-2,CASSSDRATDTQYF
-,TRBJ1-1,TRBV15,CATSRDRNQNTEAFF
few,TRBJ2-4,TRBV7-2,CASSLVAGEHIQYF
-,TRBJ1-1,TRBV19,CASMGPEAFF
-,TRBJ2-7,TRBV27,CASSPQGQGHYEQYF
few,TRBJ2-3,TRBV12-3/TRBV12-4,CASSLVIQHALLPPDTQYF
few,TRBJ1-2,TRBV5-1,CASSLAGTAGTF
-,TRBJ2-6,TRBV6-2/TRBV6-3,CASRSGFAGANVLTF
-,TRBJ2-1,TRBV2,CASREAAFEQFF
-,TRBJ1-1,TRBV30,CAWGLGTEAFF
-,TRBJ1-1,TRBV10-2,CASDYGVLGTEAFF
-,TRBJ2-7,TRBV2,CASSERLAEAYEQYF
-,TRBJ2-1,TRBV5-1,CASSPEAGGLPYNEQFF
few,TRBJ1-1,TRBV20-1,CSAPGQGGLNTEAFF
few,TRBJ2-1,TRBV6-5,CASSYRGTGRNEQFF
few,TRBJ2-3,TRBV12-3/TRBV12-4,CASSINIDTQYF
-,TRBJ1-1,TRBV18,CASSQLGPFQRNTEAFF
-,TRBJ2-1,TRBV20-1,CSASEARGFGEQFF
many,TRBJ2-7,TRBV5-1,CASSLGVTGGNEQYF
-,TRBJ1-1,TRBV29-1,CSVEGRMNTEAFF
-,TRBJ2-1,TRBV18,CASSPKGLTSYNEQFF
-,TRBJ2-5,TRBV12-3/TRBV12-4,CASSLLGGRGGKETQYF
few,TRBJ2-7,TRBV15,CATSRDRGFEQYF
few,TRBJ1-4,TRBV6-5,CASSYVKGGGEKLFF
few,TRBJ2-2,TRBV20-1,CSASRVNTGELFF
few,TRBJ1-1,TRBV2,CASSEVTLEQTEAFF
few,TRBJ2-3,TRBV29-1,CSVEKGTDTQYF
-,TRBJ1-3,TRBV23-1,CASRPRPNRESGNTIYF
-,TRBJ1-5,TRBV15,CATSRVLGAAQPQHF